This passage covers 8 T cell receptor beta chains from one sample sequenced in a study of blood T cell repertoires in COVID-19. The table came from immunoSEQ multiplex PCR; TCRdb's copy has only in-frame clones and leaves some out. The data show over 200,000 clones, over 75% seen once. Specimen: PBMCs or T cells enriched from blood (not recorded which). These receptors were collected from a man aged 35-49 years who had recovered from COVID-19.

The gene calls are TRBV5-1 and TRBJ1-1, with 11 bases fitting TRBD1. CDR1 and CDR2 (germline): SGHRS, YFSETQ. Germline trimming cut 1 base from V and 5 bases from J; bases unmatched to any gene: 7. The CDR3 runs 16 residues. The CDR3 here is CASSLMGQGVKTEAFF. The DNA of the CDR3 is TGCGCCAGCAGCTTGATGGGACAGGGGGTAAAGACTGAAGCTTTCTTT.

The genes are TRBV28 and TRBJ1-1; TRBD1 matches at 9 bases. This CDR3 is 15 amino acids long. CDR1 and CDR2 (germline): MDHEN, SYDVKM. J gave up 5 bases and V 4 bases, and 8 bases lay outside the gene matches. DNA of the CDR3: TGTGCCAGCAGTTCAACAGGGGGCGCCCATACTGAAGCTTTCTTT. Residues: CASSSTGGAHTEAFF. Variable domain in full (rest from reference TRBV28 and TRBJ1-1): DVKVTQSSRYLVKRTGEKVFLECVQDMDHENMFWYRQDPGLGLRLIYFSYDVKMKEKGDIPEGYSVSREKKERFSLILESASTNQTSMYLCASSSTGGAHTEAFFGQGTRLTVV.

The chain has TRBV2 and TRBJ1-1; 9 bases agree with TRBD1. This CDR3 is 13 amino acids long. Trimming took 6 bases from V and 3 from J; bases not matched to a gene: 2. CDR1 and CDR2 from the germline V gene are SNHLY and FYNNEI. CDR3 DNA: TGTGCCAGCAGCCGGACAGGGGACACTGAAGCTTTCTTT. Encoded protein: CASSRTGDTEAFF. The full variable domain, completed using reference TRBV2 and TRBJ1-1, is EPEVTQTPSHQVTQMGQEVILRCVPISNHLYFYWYRQILGQKVEFLVSFYNNEISEKSEIFDDQFSVERPDGSNFTLKIRSTKLEDSAMYFCASSRTGDTEAFFGQGTRLTVV.

The J gene is TRBJ1-2, the V gene TRBV7-8; no reliable D call. V lost 7 bases and J 2 bases, leaving 17 bases between the germline ends. This CDR3 contains 15 residues. Looked up from germline, CDR1 is SGHVS and CDR2 is FQNEAQ. CDR3 in DNA: TGTGCCAGCACCAAAAGTCGGCAGGCGAACTATGGCTACACCTTC. Protein: CASTKSRQANYGYTF.

The J gene is TRBJ2-1, the V gene TRBV5-4; TRBD2 is a possible D gene (6 bases). The V end lost 4 bases, the J end lost 9 bases, and 17 bases lay between the germline ends. CDR1 is SGHNT, CDR2 YYREEE, per germline (reference sequence). The CDR3 contains 14 residues. The CDR3 sequence: CASSRPGPGGEQFF. CDR3 coding DNA: TGTGCCAGCAGCCGCCCGGGACCCGGGGGTGAGCAGTTCTTC.

The chain combines TRBV7-3 with TRBJ1-1, with D uncertain. This CDR3 has 16 residues. The V and J ends lost 2 bases and 5 bases respectively, with 18 bases between them. In germline, CDR1 is SGHTA, CDR2 FQGTGA. The CDR3 sequence: CASSLVAGRAGTEAFF. The CDR3 DNA is TGTGCCAGCAGCTTAGTTGCGGGGAGGGCGGGAACTGAAGCTTTCTTT.

J is TRBJ2-7 and V is TRBV9; 9 nucleotides align to TRBD1. Germline V lookup: CDR1 SGDLS, CDR2 YYNGEE. The CDR3 has 15 amino acids. With V trimmed by 0 bases and J by 2 bases, 3 bases remained unmatched. The CDR3 DNA sequence: TGTGCCAGCAGCGTAGCGACAGGGGGTACCTACGAGCAGTACTTC. Amino acid sequence: CASSVATGGTYEQYF.

This clone appeared a single time. CDR3 residues: CASSLGGLAGTVYEQYF. In nucleotides, the CDR3 is TGTGCCAGCAGCTTAGGGGGACTAGCGGGTACAGTTTACGAGCAGTACTTC. The rearrangement uses TRBV7-6 and TRBJ2-7; TRBD2 aligns across 12 bases. The germline V gene encodes CDR1 SGHVS and CDR2 FNYEAQ. The CDR3 totals 17 residues. V lost 1 base, J lost 4 bases, and 8 bases stayed unmatched.